A selection of T cell receptor beta chains follows, all from one sample in a study of T-cell reconstitution after alpha-beta-depleted transplantation in children. TCRdb processed the PCR reads anew with MiXCR; each CDR3 protein has one entry. The table shows a few hundred thousand distinct CDR3 sequences, with about a tenth occurring only once. The sample was PBMCs from the stem cell graft donor, taken from the stem cell graft. The receptors here all came from a human donor who donated a stem cell graft to a child with SCID. CDR3s include the opening cysteine and the closing phenylalanine or tryptophan. A D gene is named only where the DNA matches it firmly. Size tells how often a clone was seen (once, few, many) or the class of an expanded clone, and some rows leave it out.

d_gene,abundance,j_gene,v_gene,len,CDR3aa,CDR3nt
-,many,TRBJ2-5,TRBV7-8,14,CASSLGAYPETQYF,TGTGCCAGCAGCTTAGGGGCATACCCGGAGACCCAGTACTTC
-,many,TRBJ2-1,TRBV27,13,CASLLNRLDEQFF,TGTGCCAGCTTACTCAACCGGCTCGATGAGCAGTTCTTC
TRBD2,many,TRBJ2-1,TRBV2,15,CASSEMGTSGNEQFF,TGTGCCAGCAGTGAAATGGGGACTAGCGGGAATGAGCAGTTCTTC
-,few,TRBJ2-1,TRBV14,16,CASSQVIAYGHNEQFF,TGTGCCAGCAGCCAAGTAATAGCATACGGGCACAATGAGCAGTTCTTC
TRBD1,-,TRBJ1-1,TRBV5-1,16,CASSPDRGLMNTEAFF,TGCGCCAGCAGTCCCGACAGGGGCCTCATGAACACTGAAGCTTTCTTT
TRBD1,few,TRBJ1-2,TRBV29-1,13,CSVEGTGGRGYTF,TGCAGCGTTGAAGGGACAGGGGGCCGTGGCTACACCTTC
-,many,TRBJ2-1,TRBV27,16,CASRAWEGGPLNEQFF,TGTGCCAGCAGGGCTTGGGAGGGGGGGCCTCTCAATGAGCAGTTCTTC
TRBD2,few,TRBJ2-5,TRBV29-1,15,CSVAIRRGGRETQYF,TGCAGCGTTGCGATAAGGCGGGGGGGCCGAGAGACCCAGTACTTC
TRBD2,-,TRBJ2-3,TRBV12-3/TRBV12-4,17,CASSLRASGGAADTQYF,TGTGCCAGCAGTTTAAGGGCTAGCGGGGGGGCCGCAGATACGCAGTATTTT
TRBD1,-,TRBJ2-2,TRBV7-9,17,CASSSKDRRFGKGELFF,TGTGCCAGCAGCTCGAAGGACAGGCGATTCGGGAAAGGGGAGCTGTTTTTT
-,-,TRBJ2-7,TRBV5-1,12,CASSFEAYEQYF,TGCGCCAGCAGCTTCGAGGCATACGAGCAGTACTTC
-,few,TRBJ2-7,TRBV20-1,13,CSARDGAAYEQYF,TGCAGTGCTAGAGATGGGGCCGCCTACGAGCAGTACTTC
-,many,TRBJ2-3,TRBV15,16,CATSGGEGGRADTQYF,TGTGCCACCAGCGGGGGGGAAGGGGGGCGAGCAGATACGCAGTATTTT
TRBD1,few,TRBJ2-1,TRBV7-9,13,CASSARQGYEQFF,TGTGCCAGCAGCGCAAGACAGGGCTATGAGCAGTTCTTC
-,many,TRBJ1-2,TRBV6-1,13,CASSPLADYGYTF,TGTGCCAGCAGCCCCCTAGCCGACTATGGCTACACCTTC
-,-,TRBJ2-7,TRBV18,16,CASSPLRALSNYEQYF,TGTGCCAGCTCACCACTAAGGGCACTAAGTAACTACGAGCAGTACTTC
TRBD1,-,TRBJ2-5,TRBV5-6,16,CASSSGQGWFQETQYF,TGTGCCAGCAGCTCCGGACAGGGTTGGTTCCAAGAGACCCAGTACTTC
TRBD1,many,TRBJ1-5,TRBV12-3/TRBV12-4,14,CASSRDRVGQPQHF,TGTGCCAGCAGCAGGGACAGGGTCGGCCAGCCCCAGCATTTT